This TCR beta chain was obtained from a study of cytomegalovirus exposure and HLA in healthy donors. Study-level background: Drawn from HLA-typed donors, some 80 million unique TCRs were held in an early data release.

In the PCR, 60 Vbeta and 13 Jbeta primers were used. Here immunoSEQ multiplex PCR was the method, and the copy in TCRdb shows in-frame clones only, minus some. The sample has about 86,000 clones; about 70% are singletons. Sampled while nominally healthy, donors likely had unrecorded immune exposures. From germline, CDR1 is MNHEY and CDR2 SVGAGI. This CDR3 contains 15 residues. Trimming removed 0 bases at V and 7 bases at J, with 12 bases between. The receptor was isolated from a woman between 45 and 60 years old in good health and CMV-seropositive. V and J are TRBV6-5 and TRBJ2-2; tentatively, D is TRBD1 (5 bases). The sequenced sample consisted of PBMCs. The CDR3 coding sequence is TGTGCCAGCAGTTACTCGCGCAGGGTTGTCGGGGAGCTGTTTTTT. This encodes CASSYSRRVVGELFF.